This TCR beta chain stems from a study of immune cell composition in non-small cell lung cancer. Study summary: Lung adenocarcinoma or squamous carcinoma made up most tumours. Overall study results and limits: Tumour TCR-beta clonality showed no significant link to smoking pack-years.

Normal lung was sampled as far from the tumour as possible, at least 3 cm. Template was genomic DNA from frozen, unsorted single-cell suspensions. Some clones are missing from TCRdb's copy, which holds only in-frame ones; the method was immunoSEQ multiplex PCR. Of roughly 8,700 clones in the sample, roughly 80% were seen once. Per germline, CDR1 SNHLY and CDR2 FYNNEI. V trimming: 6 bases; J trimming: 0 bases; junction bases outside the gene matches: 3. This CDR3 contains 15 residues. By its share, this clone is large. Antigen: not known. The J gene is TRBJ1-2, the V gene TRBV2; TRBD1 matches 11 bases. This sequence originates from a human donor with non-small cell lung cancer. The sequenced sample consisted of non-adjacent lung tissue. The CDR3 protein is CASRGQGGANYGYTF. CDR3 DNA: TGTGCCAGCAGGGGACAGGGGGGGGCTAACTATGGCTACACCTTC.